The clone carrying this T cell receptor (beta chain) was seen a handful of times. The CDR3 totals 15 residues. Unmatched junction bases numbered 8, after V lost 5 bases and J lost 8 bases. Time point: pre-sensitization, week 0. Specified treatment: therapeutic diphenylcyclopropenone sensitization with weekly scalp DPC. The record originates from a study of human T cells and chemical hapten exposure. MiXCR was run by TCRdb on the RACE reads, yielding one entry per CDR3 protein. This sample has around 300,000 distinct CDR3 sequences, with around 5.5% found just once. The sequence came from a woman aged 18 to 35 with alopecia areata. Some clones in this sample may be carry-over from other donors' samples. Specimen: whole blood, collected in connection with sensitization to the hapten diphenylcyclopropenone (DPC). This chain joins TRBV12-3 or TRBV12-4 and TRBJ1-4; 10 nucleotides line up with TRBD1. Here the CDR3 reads CASSRGQGEREKLFF. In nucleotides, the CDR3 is TGTGCCAGCAGTCGAGGACAGGGGGAACGAGAAAAACTGTTTTTT.